Presented here are 13 T cell receptor beta chains from one specimen sequenced in a study of shared clonotypes between healthy human individuals. The repertoire was sequenced with immunoSEQ multiplex PCR; TCRdb's copy has only in-frame clones and lacks some. Of about 2.3 million clones listed, just over 90% are singletons. Source material: naive CD4+ T cells from PBMCs. Subset: CD45RA+ positively selected. The receptor source for this set is a man aged 18 to 29 in good health. Some clones in this sample may be carry-over from other donors' samples.

This chain connects TRBV19 to TRBJ2-4, with a weak D call TRBD1 (6 bases). Germline CDR1 reads LNHDA; CDR2 reads SQIVND (reference sequence). Trimming took off 2 bases at V and 0 bases at J, with 17 bases between the two ends. This CDR3 comprises 18 residues. The CDR3 loop reads CASSIYVGGGLAKNIQYF. Here the CDR3 DNA reads TGTGCCAGTAGTATATACGTTGGGGGCGGTCTAGCCAAAAACATTCAGTACTTC.

This sequence joins TRBV30 and TRBJ2-4; perhaps TRBD1 as D (6 bases). The germline V gene has CDR1 GTSNPN and CDR2 SVGIG (reference sequence). Trimming took 5 bases from V and 0 from J, leaving 8 bases between them. CDR3 length: 13 residues. DNA for the CDR3: TGTGCCTGGGGACAGATAGCCAAAAACATTCAGTACTTC. Protein product: CAWGQIAKNIQYF.

The chain links TRBV15 to TRBJ2-1; TRBD1 or TRBD2 may be the D gene (6 bases each). The CDR3 runs 16 residues. Per germline, CDR1 LNHNV and CDR2 YYDKDF (reference sequence). V was cut by 3 bases and J by 4 bases, with 16 bases left in between. CDR3 DNA: TGTGCCACCAGCAGGTCTTTGGGGGGCTCATACAATGAGCAGTTCTTC. It yields the protein CATSRSLGGSYNEQFF.

This chain joins TRBV30 and TRBJ1-2, with D unresolved. V was cut by 4 bases and J by 3 bases, with 9 bases left in between. Per the germline V gene, CDR1 is GTSNPN and CDR2 is SVGIG (reference sequence). CDR3 length: 12 residues. The CDR3 DNA sequence: TGTGCCTGGATGCGGGGATACTATGGCTACACCTTC. Residues: CAWMRGYYGYTF.

The J gene is TRBJ1-4, the V gene TRBV7-9, with D hard to call. Per the germline V gene, CDR1 is SEHNR and CDR2 is FQNEAQ (reference sequence). The CDR3 runs to 8 residues. CDR3 protein: CAQKKLFF. CDR3 coding DNA: TGTGCTCAGAAAAAACTGTTTTTT.

This clone was detected a few times. This chain uses TRBV15 with TRBJ1-1; no clear D. CDR1 LNHNV and CDR2 YYDKDF come from the germline V gene (reference sequence). Trimming took off 3 bases at V and 1 base at J, with 15 bases between the two ends. The CDR3 sequence is 16 residues long. The CDR3 loop is CATSRGFKDRNTEAFF. The CDR3 DNA reads as TGTGCCACCAGCAGGGGGTTTAAGGACCGGAACACTGAAGCTTTCTTT.

V gene TRBV4-2 combines with J gene TRBJ2-3; D remains unclear. V was pared by 0 bases and J by 7 bases, with 11 bases between. The CDR3 covers 14 residues. Germline V gives CDR1 LGHNA, CDR2 YNFKEQ. CDR3 amino acids: CASSQEDRAYTQYF. Here the CDR3 DNA reads TGTGCCAGCAGCCAAGAAGATCGGGCCTATACGCAGTATTTT.

The chain is built from TRBV9 and TRBJ1-3; D not certain. The V end lost 0 bases, the J end lost 0 bases, and 7 bases lay between the germline ends. This CDR3 comprises 15 residues. CDR1 SGDLS and CDR2 YYNGEE come from the germline V gene. In DNA, the CDR3 is TGTGCCAGCAGCGTAGCTACATCCTCTGGAAACACCATATATTTT. Its translation: CASSVATSSGNTIYF.

This clone was found once. The V and J genes are TRBV7-9 and TRBJ1-2; perhaps TRBD1 as D (5 bases). The ends were cut back, 4 bases at V and 7 bases at J, with 22 bases in the middle. The length of the CDR3 is 16 residues. The V gene's germline CDR1 is SEHNR and CDR2 FQNEAQ (reference sequence). The DNA for the CDR3 is TGTGCCAGCAGCTCCACCTCCCACGTTCAGGGAAGTGGCTACACCTTC. The encoded protein is CASSSTSHVQGSGYTF.

CDR3 region: CASRESGQGIDGEQFF. The CDR3 nucleotides read TGTGCCAGCAGGGAAAGCGGACAGGGTATAGACGGTGAGCAGTTCTTC. The V call is TRBV2, the J call TRBJ2-1; 8 nucleotides agree with TRBD1. The CDR3 runs 16 residues. Germline loops: CDR1 SNHLY, CDR2 FYNNEI. V was clipped by 6 bases and J by 9 bases; unmatched bases: 16.

The table lists this clone with a count of one. This same CDR3 is encoded by further DNA sequences in the sample. The CDR3 region has the DNA TGCGCCAGCAGCCCGGACAGGGGTGACACAGATACGCAGTATTTT. Translated, it gives CASSPDRGDTDTQYF. V is TRBV5-1 and J is TRBJ2-3; 9 bases match TRBD1. The J segment lost 2 bases and the V segment lost 4 bases, leaving 5 bases of the junction unmatched. This CDR3 contains 15 residues. Germline V lookup: CDR1 SGHRS, CDR2 YFSETQ.

The chain is built from TRBV4-2 and TRBJ2-3; TRBD2 might be the D (6 bases). V lost 0 bases and J 4 bases, leaving 11 bases between the germline ends. The CDR3 is made up of 15 amino acids. Germline assignment: CDR1 LGHNA and CDR2 YNFKEQ. In nucleotides, the CDR3 is TGTGCCAGCAGCCAAGAGATCGGGAGAGCAGATACGCAGTATTTT. Translation: CASSQEIGRADTQYF.

The rearrangement uses TRBV5-1 and TRBJ1-5; D unclear. The length of the CDR3 is 14 residues. CDR1 SGHRS and CDR2 YFSETQ come from the germline V gene. V was shortened by 0 bases and J by 7 bases, with 11 bases between the two germline ends. CDR3 sequence: CASSLAPGLQPQHF. The DNA of the CDR3 is TGCGCCAGCAGCTTGGCACCGGGATTACAGCCCCAGCATTTT.